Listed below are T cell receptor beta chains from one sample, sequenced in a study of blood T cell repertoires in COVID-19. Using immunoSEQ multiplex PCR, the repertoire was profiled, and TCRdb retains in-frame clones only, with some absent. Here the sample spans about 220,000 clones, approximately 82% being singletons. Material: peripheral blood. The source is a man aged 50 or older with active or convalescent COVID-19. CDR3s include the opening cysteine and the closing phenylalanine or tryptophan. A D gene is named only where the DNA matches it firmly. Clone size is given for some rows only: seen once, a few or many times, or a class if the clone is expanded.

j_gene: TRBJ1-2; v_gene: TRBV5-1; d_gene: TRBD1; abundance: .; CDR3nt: TGCGCCAGCAGCTTGGGTCAGGGGGATGGCTACACCTTC; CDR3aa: CASSLGQGDGYTF
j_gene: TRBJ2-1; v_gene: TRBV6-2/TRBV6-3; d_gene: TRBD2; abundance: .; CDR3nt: TGTGCCAGCAGCCGGACTAGCGGGACCCGGGGGAGTGAGCAGTTCTTC; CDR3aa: CASSRTSGTRGSEQFF
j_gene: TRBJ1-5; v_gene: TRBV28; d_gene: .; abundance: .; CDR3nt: TGTGCCAGCAGCGCTGGACAGAGCAATCAGCCCCAGCATTTT; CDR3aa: CASSAGQSNQPQHF
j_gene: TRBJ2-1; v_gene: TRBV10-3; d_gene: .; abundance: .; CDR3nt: TGTGCCATCAGCCTCGGCAATGAGCAGTTCTTC; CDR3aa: CAISLGNEQFF
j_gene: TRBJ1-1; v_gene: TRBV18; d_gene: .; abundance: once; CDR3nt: TGTGCCAGCTCACCGTCGAGGGATAACACTGAAGCTTTCTTT; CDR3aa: CASSPSRDNTEAFF
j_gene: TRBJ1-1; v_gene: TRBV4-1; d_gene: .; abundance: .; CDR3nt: TGCGCCAGCAGCCAAGGAGGGAGAATCATGAACACTGAAGCTTTCTTT; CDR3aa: CASSQGGRIMNTEAFF
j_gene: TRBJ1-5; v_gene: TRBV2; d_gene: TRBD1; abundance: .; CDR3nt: TGTGCCAGCAAAGGGCCTGGGACAGGGTATGATCAGCCCCAGCATTTT; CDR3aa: CASKGPGTGYDQPQHF
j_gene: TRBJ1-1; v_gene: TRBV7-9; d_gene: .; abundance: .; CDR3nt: TGTGCCAGCAGCTTTGAAACGGAGTCTGAAGCTTTCTTT; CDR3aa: CASSFETESEAFF
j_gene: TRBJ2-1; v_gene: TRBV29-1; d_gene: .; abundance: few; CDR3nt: TGCAGCGTTGAAGCTCTCCCAGCGAATGAGCAGTTCTTC; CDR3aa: CSVEALPANEQFF
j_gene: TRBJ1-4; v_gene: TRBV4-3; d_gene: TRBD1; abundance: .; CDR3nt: TGCGCCAGCAGCCAAGTACGTATAGGACAGGGGAGCGCAACTAATGAAAAACTGTTTTTT; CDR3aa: CASSQVRIGQGSATNEKLFF
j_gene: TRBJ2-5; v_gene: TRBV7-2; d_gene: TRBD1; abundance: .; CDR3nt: TGTGCCAGCAGCTCGAGGAGACAGGGTCGAGAGACCCAGTACTTC; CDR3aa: CASSSRRQGRETQYF
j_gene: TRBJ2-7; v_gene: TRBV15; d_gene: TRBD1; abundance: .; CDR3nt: TGTGCCACCAGCAGAGAAGGACAGGGGACCTACGAGCAGTACTTC; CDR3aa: CATSREGQGTYEQYF
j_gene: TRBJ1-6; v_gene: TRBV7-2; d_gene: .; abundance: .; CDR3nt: TGTGCCAGCAGCCCCTCACTTATGGGGCAGTATAATTCACCCCTCCACTTT; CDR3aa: CASSPSLMGQYNSPLHF
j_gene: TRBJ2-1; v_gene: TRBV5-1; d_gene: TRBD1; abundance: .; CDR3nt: TGCGCCAGCAGCCTACGGGACAGCTACAATGAGCAGTTCTTC; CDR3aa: CASSLRDSYNEQFF
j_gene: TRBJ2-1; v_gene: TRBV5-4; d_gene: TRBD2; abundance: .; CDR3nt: TGTGCCAGCAGCTTAGGGGCGGGGGGTTTCTCCTACAATGAGCAGTTCTTC; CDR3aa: CASSLGAGGFSYNEQFF
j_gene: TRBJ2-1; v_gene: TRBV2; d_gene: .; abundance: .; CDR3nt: TGTGCCAGCACCGGAGTAGCGGCCGAGAATGAGCAGTTCTTC; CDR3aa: CASTGVAAENEQFF
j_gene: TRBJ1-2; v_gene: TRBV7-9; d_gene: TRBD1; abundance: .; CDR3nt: TGTGCCAGCAGCCCGGGACAGCCCCTCTATGGCTACACCTTC; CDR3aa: CASSPGQPLYGYTF
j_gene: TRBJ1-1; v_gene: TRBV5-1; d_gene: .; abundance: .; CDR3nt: TGCGCCAGCAGCACGGACACGAACACTGAAGCTTTCTTT; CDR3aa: CASSTDTNTEAFF
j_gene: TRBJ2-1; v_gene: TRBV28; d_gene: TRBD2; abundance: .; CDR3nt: TGTGCCAGCACCCTCTCGGCGGGAGGCTCCTACAATGAGCAGTTCTTC; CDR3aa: CASTLSAGGSYNEQFF
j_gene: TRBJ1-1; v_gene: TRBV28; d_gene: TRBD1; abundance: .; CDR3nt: TGTGCCAGCAGTCCGACAGGGGCTGAAGCTTTCTTT; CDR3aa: CASSPTGAEAFF
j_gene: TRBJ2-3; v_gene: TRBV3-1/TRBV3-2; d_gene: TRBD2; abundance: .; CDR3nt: TGTGCCAGCAGCCAAAATCGACTAGCGGGAGGCCCAGATACGCAGTATTTT; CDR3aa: CASSQNRLAGGPDTQYF
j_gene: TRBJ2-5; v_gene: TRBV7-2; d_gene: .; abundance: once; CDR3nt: TGTGCCAGCAGCCCTTACAGGAAGGCGCCCGGGACCCAGTACTTC; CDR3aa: CASSPYRKAPGTQYF
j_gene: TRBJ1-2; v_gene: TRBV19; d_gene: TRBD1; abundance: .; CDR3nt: TGTGCCAGTAGTACATCACCGGGACAGGGGGCAGTCTATGGCTACACCTTC; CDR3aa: CASSTSPGQGAVYGYTF
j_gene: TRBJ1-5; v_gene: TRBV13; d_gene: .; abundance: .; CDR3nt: TGTGCCAGCAGCAAAGAGAATCAGCCCCAGCATTTT; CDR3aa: CASSKENQPQHF
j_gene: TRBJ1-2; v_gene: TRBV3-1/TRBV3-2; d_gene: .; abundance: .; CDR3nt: TGTGCCAGCAGCCAGAGTAGGATTACTGAGGGGGACTATGGCTACACCTTC; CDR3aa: CASSQSRITEGDYGYTF
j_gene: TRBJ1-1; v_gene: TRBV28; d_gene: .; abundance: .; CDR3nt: TGTGCCAGCAGTTTAAGATCACTCATGAACACTGAAGCTTTCTTT; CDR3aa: CASSLRSLMNTEAFF
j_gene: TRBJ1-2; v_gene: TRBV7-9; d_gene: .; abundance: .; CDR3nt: TGTGCCAGCAGCTTAGGGGTCGGGTTGGACTATGGCTACACCTTC; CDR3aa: CASSLGVGLDYGYTF
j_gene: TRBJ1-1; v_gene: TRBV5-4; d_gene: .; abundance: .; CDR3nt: TGTGCCAGCAGCACTGCAGGGAACACTGAAGCTTTCTTT; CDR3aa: CASSTAGNTEAFF
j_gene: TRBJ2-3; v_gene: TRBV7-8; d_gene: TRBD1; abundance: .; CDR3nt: TGTGCCAGCAGCCTGGACAGGGGGGATACGCAGTATTTT; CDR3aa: CASSLDRGDTQYF
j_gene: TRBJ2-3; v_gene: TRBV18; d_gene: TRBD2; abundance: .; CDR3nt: TGTGCCAGCTCACCGGAGCTAGCGGGAGCAGGGACGCAGTATTTT; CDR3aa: CASSPELAGAGTQYF
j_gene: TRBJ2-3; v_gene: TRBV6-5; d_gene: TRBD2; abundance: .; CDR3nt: TGTGCCAGCACGGAGGGAGGGGCAGATACGCAGTATTTT; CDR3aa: CASTEGGADTQYF
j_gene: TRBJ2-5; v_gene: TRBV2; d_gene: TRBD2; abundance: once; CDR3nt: TGTGCCAGCACGGGGGCCGGGAGGGCGCTGGTGACCCAGTACTTC; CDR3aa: CASTGAGRALVTQYF
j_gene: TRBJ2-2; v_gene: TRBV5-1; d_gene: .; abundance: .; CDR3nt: TGCGCCAGCAGCTTGGAGGTAGGAGGTTCGAACACCGGGGAGCTGTTTTTT; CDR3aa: CASSLEVGGSNTGELFF
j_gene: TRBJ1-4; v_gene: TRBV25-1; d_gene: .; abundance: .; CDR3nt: TGTGCCAGCAGTGAATTGGGGGGAGCCTATGAAAAACTGTTTTTT; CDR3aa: CASSELGGAYEKLFF
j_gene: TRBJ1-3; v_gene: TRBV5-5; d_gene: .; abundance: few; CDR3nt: TGTGCCAGCAGCCCTACGGCAGGAGAGCGGGGAAACACCATATATTTT; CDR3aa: CASSPTAGERGNTIYF
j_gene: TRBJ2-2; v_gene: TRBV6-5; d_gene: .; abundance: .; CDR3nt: TGTGCCAGCGGGGGGAGGAGCGCCCACACCGGGGAGCTGTTTTTT; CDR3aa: CASGGRSAHTGELFF
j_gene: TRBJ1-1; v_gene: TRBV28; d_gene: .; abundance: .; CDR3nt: TGTGCCAGCAGTTTTCGGGAGTACACTGAAGCTTTCTTT; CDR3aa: CASSFREYTEAFF
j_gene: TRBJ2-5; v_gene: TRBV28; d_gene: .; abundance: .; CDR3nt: TGTGCCAGCAGTGAGGGTAATCGGCAAGAGACCCAGTACTTC; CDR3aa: CASSEGNRQETQYF
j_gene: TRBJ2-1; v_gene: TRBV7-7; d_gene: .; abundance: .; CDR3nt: TGTGCTAGCAGCCCGGGGCTGGCGGGGGCCCACGATGAGCAGTTCTTC; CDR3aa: CASSPGLAGAHDEQFF
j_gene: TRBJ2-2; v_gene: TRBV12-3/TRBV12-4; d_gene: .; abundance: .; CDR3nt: TGTGCCAGCAGGGCCGCCGGGGAGCTGTTTTTT; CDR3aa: CASRAAGELFF